The present entry profiles one T cell receptor beta chain with its context. These data come from a study of blood T cell repertoires in COVID-19. Study in general: PBMCs, B-cell-depleted T cells, or T cells provided the cDNA or gDNA that made up the material.

Original analysis: Reference gene primer amplification gave estimated nucleated cell counts. Sequencing used immunoSEQ multiplex PCR; TCRdb keeps in-frame clones, though not all of them. Clone size and the V and J calls come from that table; the DNA yielded D and trimming. This sample has a few hundred thousand clones, with less than 90% found just once. Germline loops: CDR1 MGHRA, CDR2 YSYEKL. V lost 3 bases to trimming and J lost 2 bases, with 8 bases between them. The CDR3 is 14 residues long. The TCR was taken from a woman in her fifties or sixties with acute or convalescent COVID-19. This chain links TRBV4-1 with TRBJ1-5; D not resolved. The sample taken for sequencing was peripheral blood. CDR3 DNA sequence: TGCGCCAGCAGCCAGGTCCAGGGCAATCAGCCCCAGCATTTT. Its translation is CASSQVQGNQPQHF.